The TCR beta chain under discussion was sequenced for a study of blood T cells in healthy people across ages. CDR1 MNHEY and CDR2 SMNVEV come from the germline V gene (reference sequence). V lost 5 bases to trimming and J lost 2 bases, with 10 bases between them. This CDR3 is 13 amino acids long. Together with a sample-barcoded 5' primer, a J-beta primer mix was included in a second PCR lasting about 7 to 12 cycles. Tagging of each cDNA molecule was performed by a template-switch adaptor with 12 random nucleotides. In TCRdb, the 5' RACE reads were re-called with MiXCR into one record per CDR3 protein. The table lists around 970,000 distinct CDR3 sequences, just over 50% of them singletons.

The sequence was obtained from a woman in her sixties or seventies in good health. The J gene is TRBJ2-7, the V gene TRBV27; D remains ambiguous. The sample taken for sequencing was blood. The CDR3 protein is CASSAKVPYEQYF. The CDR3, as DNA: TGTGCCAGCAGTGCTAAAGTCCCCTACGAGCAGTACTTC.